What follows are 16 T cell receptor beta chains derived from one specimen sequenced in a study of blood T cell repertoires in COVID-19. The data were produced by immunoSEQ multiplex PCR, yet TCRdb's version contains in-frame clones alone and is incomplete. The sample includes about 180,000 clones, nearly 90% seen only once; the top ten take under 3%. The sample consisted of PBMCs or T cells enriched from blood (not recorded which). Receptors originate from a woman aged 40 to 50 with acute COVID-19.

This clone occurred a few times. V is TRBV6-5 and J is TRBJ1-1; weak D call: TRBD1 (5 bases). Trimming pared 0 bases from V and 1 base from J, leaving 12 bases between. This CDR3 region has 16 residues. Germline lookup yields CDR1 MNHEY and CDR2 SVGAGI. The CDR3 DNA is TGTGCCAGCAGTTACTCGAATGTCAGGGCGAACACTGAAGCTTTCTTT. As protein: CASSYSNVRANTEAFF.

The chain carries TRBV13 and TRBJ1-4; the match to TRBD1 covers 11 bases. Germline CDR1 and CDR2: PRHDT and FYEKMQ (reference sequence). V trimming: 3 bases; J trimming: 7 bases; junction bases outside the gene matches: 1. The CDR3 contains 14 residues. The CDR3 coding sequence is TGTGCCAGCAGCTTGGACAGGGGGCCTGAAAAACTGTTTTTT. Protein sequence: CASSLDRGPEKLFF. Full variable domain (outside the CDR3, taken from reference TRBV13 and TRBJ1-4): AAGVIQSPRHLIKEKRETATLKCYPIPRHDTVYWYQQGPGQDPQFLISFYEKMQSDKGSIPDRFSAQQFSDYHSELNMSSLELGDSALYFCASSLDRGPEKLFFGSGTQLSVL.

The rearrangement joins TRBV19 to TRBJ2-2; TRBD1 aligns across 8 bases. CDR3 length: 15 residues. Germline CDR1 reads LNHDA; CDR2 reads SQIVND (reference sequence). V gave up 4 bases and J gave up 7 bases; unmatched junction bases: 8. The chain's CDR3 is CASSTDRVQGGELFF. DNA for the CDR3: TGTGCCAGTAGTACGGACAGGGTACAAGGCGGGGAGCTGTTTTTT. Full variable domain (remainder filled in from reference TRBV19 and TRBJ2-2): DGGITQSPKYLFRKEGQNVTLSCEQNLNHDAMYWYRQDPGQGLRLIYYSQIVNDFQKGDIAEGYSVSREKKESFPLTVTSAQKNPTAFYLCASSTDRVQGGELFFGEGSRLTVL.

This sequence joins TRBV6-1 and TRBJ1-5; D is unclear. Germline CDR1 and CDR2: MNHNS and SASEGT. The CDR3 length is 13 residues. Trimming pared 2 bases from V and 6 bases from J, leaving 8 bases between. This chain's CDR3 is CASSESASQPQHF. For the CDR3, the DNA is TGTGCCAGCAGTGAATCCGCTAGTCAGCCCCAGCATTTT.

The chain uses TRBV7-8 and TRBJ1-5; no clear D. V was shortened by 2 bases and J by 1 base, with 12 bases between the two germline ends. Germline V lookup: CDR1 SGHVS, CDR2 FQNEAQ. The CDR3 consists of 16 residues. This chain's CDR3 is CASSLSTVSSNQPQHF. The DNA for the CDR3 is TGTGCCAGCAGCTTAAGTACGGTATCAAGCAATCAGCCCCAGCATTTT.

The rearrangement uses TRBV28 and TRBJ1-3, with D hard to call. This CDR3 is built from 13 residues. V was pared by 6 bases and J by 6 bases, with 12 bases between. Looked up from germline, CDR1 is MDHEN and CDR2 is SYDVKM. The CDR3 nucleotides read TGTGCCAGCAGGTCCGGGAACCCAAACACCATATATTTT. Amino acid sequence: CASRSGNPNTIYF.

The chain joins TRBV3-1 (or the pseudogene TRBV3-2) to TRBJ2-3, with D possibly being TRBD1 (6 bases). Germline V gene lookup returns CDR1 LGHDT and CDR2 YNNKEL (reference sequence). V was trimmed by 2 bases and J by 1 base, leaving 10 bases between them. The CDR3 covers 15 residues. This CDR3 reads CASSQTGHGTDTQYF. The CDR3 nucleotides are TGTGCCAGCAGCCAAACGGGACACGGCACAGATACGCAGTATTTT.

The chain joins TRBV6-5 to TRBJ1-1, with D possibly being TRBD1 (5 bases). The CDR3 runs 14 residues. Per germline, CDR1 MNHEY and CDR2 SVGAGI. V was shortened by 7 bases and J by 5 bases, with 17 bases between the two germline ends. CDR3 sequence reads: CASTPGQGGTEAFF. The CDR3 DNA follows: TGTGCCAGCACCCCGGGCCAGGGAGGGACTGAAGCTTTCTTT.

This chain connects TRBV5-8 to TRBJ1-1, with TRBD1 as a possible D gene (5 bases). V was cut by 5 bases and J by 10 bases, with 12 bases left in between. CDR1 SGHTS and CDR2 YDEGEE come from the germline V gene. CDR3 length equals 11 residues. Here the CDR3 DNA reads TGTGCCAGCAGTTGGGCTACAGGAGCTTTCTTT. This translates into CASSWATGAFF.

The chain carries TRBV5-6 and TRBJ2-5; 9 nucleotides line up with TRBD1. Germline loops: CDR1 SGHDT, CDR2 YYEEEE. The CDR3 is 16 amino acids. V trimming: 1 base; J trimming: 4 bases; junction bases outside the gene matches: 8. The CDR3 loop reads CASSLILGQGRETQYF. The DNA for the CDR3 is TGTGCCAGCAGCTTGATTTTAGGACAGGGGAGAGAGACCCAGTACTTC.

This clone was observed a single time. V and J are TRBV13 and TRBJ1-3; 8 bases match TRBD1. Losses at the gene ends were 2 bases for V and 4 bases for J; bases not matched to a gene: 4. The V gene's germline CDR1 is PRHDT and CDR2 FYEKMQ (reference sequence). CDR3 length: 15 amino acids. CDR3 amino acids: CASSLQGAGGNTIYF. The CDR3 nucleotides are TGTGCCAGCAGCTTACAGGGGGCTGGGGGAAACACCATATATTTT.

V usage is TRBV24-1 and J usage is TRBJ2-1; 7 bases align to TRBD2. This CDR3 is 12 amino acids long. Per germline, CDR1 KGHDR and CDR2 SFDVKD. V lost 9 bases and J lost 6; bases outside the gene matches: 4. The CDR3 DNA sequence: TGTGCCACCGGGTTAGCGGGCAATGAGCAGTTCTTC. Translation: CATGLAGNEQFF.

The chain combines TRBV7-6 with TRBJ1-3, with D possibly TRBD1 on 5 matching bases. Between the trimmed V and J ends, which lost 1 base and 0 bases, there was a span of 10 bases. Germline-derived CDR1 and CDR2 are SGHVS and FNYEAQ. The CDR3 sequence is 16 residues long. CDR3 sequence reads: CASSLGGDYSGNTIYF. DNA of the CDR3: TGTGCCAGCAGCTTAGGAGGGGACTACTCTGGAAACACCATATATTTT.

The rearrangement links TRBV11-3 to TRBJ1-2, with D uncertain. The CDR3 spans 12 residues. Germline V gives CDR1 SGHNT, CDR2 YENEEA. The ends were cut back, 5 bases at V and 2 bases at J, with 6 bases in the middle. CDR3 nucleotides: TGTGCCAGCAGCCCCAAAAACTATGGCTACACCTTC. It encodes CASSPKNYGYTF.

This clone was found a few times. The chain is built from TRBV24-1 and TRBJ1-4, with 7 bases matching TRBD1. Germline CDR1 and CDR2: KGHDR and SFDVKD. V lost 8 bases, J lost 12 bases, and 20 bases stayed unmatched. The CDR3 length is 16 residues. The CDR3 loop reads CATNPMSDREVGELFF. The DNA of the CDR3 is TGTGCCACCAATCCCATGAGCGACAGGGAAGTTGGGGAACTGTTTTTT.

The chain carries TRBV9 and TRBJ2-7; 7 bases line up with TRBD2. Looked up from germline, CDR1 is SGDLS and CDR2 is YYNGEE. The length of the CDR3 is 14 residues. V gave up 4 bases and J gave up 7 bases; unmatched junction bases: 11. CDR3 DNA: TGTGCCAGCAGCTATAGGGAGGGGTTCGATGAGCAGTACTTC. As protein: CASSYREGFDEQYF.